These 20 T cell receptor beta chains were sequenced from one sample in a study of blood T cell repertoires in COVID-19. Some clones are missing from TCRdb's copy, which holds only in-frame ones; the method was immunoSEQ multiplex PCR. The sample contains approximately 170,000 clones, 84% of which appear only once. The sequencing input was PBMCs or T cells enriched from blood (not recorded which). The receptors were gathered from a man aged 50 to 59 who had recovered from COVID-19.

The chain couples TRBV7-2 to TRBJ2-7; TRBD2 matches 8 bases. Trimming cost V 0 bases and J 4 bases; bases outside gene matches: 5. The V gene's germline CDR1 is SGHTA and CDR2 FQGNSA. The CDR3 is 15 residues long. CDR3 protein: CASSLAVAGRYEQYF. The DNA of the CDR3 is TGTGCCAGCAGCTTAGCTGTAGCGGGGCGGTACGAGCAGTACTTC.

This clone was observed a few times. The genes are TRBV10-3 and TRBJ1-3; D perhaps matches TRBD1 (6 bases). Trimming took off 1 base at V and 2 bases at J, with 9 bases between the two ends. This CDR3 spans 15 amino acids. In germline, CDR1 is ENHRY, CDR2 SYGVKD. The CDR3 is CAISEWQGPGNTIYF. In DNA form, the CDR3 reads TGTGCCATCAGTGAGTGGCAGGGGCCTGGAAACACCATATATTTT.

J is TRBJ2-5 and V is TRBV7-3; TRBD1 agrees at 7 bases. V lost 4 bases to trimming and J lost 5 bases; unmatched junction nucleotides: 4. Germline V gives CDR1 SGHTA, CDR2 FQGTGA. The CDR3 is 13 residues long. The CDR3 nucleotides are TGTGCCAGCAGCTCTGACAGGGAGGAGACCCAGTACTTC. Its translation is CASSSDREETQYF. The full variable domain, rest sourced from reference TRBV7-3 and TRBJ2-5, is GAGVSQTPSNKVTEKGKYVELRCDPISGHTALYWYRQSLGQGPEFLIYFQGTGAADDSGLPNDRFFAVRPEGSVSTLKIQRTERGDSAVYLCASSSDREETQYFGPGTRLLVL.

The J gene is TRBJ2-1, the V gene TRBV11-2, with 12 nucleotides matching TRBD2. Germline V CDR1 and CDR2: SGHAT, FQNNGV. V shed 8 bases, J shed 5 bases, and the junction held 7 bases outside the gene matches. The CDR3 length is 15 residues. CDR3 residues: CASETSGGSNNEQFF. CDR3 nucleotides: TGTGCCAGCGAAACTAGCGGGGGGTCAAACAATGAGCAGTTCTTC.

The CDR3 nucleotides read TGTGCCAGCAGTTACCAGGACAGAGCAGGGGATGGCTACACCTTC. Translated, it gives CASSYQDRAGDGYTF. V usage is TRBV6-5 and J usage is TRBJ1-2, with D possibly being TRBD1 (6 bases). Trimming removed 2 bases at V and 6 bases at J, with 16 bases between. Per the germline V gene, CDR1 is MNHEY and CDR2 is SVGAGI. This CDR3 has 15 residues.

The J gene is TRBJ2-6, the V gene TRBV18, with a possible D match to TRBD1 (5 bases). V shed 2 bases and J shed 0 bases, with 8 bases lying between them. Germline V gene lookup returns CDR1 KGHSH and CDR2 LQKENI. The CDR3 has 16 residues. For the CDR3, the DNA is TGTGCCAGCTCACCATGGACAAGCTCTGGGGCCAACGTCCTGACTTTC. Protein product: CASSPWTSSGANVLTF. Based on the CDR3 plus reference TRBV18 and TRBJ2-6, the full variable domain is NAGVMQNPRHLVRRRGQEARLRCSPMKGHSHVYWYRQLPEEGLKFMVYLQKENIIDESGMPKERFSAEFPKEGPSILRIQQVVRGDSAAYFCASSPWTSSGANVLTFGAGSRLTVL.

The chain recombines TRBV5-4 with TRBJ1-1, with D perhaps matching TRBD1 (5 bases). V was cut by 4 bases and J by 2 bases, with 15 bases left in between. Germline V gives CDR1 SGHNT, CDR2 YYREEE (reference sequence). The CDR3 consists of 15 residues. Written as DNA, the CDR3 is TGTGCCAGCAGCCGGAGACAGCAGACTAACACTGAAGCTTTCTTT. This sequence encodes CASSRRQQTNTEAFF. Complete variable domain (other parts from reference TRBV5-4 and TRBJ1-1): ETGVTQSPTHLIKTRGQQVTLRCSSQSGHNTVSWYQQALGQGPQFIFQYYREEENGRGNFPPRFSGLQFPNYSSELNVNALELDDSALYLCASSRRQQTNTEAFFGQGTRLTVV.

The V and J genes are TRBV9 and TRBJ1-1; TRBD1 matches at 7 bases. The trim removed 4 bases at V and 11 bases at J, leaving 11 bases unmatched. CDR3 length: 13 residues. CDR1 is SGDLS and CDR2 is YYNGEE in the germline V gene. The CDR3 DNA is TGTGCCAGCAGCCCAAGGACAGGAGCCGGGGCTTTCTTT. Translated, it gives CASSPRTGAGAFF.

The chain carries TRBV5-1 and TRBJ1-1; TRBD1 is a possible D gene (5 bases). The CDR3 has 14 residues. Germline V gives CDR1 SGHRS, CDR2 YFSETQ. V was clipped by 0 bases and J by 5 bases, with 11 bases between them. The CDR3 bases are TGCGCCAGCAGCTTGGTCCCAGGGCGTACTGAAGCTTTCTTT. It translates to CASSLVPGRTEAFF.

J is TRBJ1-4 and V is TRBV5-8, with TRBD1 identical over 10 bases. CDR1 SGHTS and CDR2 YDEGEE come from the germline V gene. This CDR3 is 15 amino acids long. J lost 7 bases, V lost 4 bases, and 7 bases had no gene match. CDR3 protein: CASSGGQGGGEKLFF. The CDR3 DNA is TGTGCCAGCAGCGGCGGACAGGGGGGTGGTGAAAAACTGTTTTTT.

This rearrangement joins TRBV28 to TRBJ2-6; TRBD1 matches 9 bases. From germline, CDR1 is MDHEN and CDR2 SYDVKM. Losses at the gene ends were 8 bases for V and 3 bases for J; bases not matched to a gene: 8. The CDR3 spans 16 residues. CDR3 sequence reads: CASRTGELFGANVLTF. CDR3 sequence (DNA): TGTGCCAGCCGGACAGGGGAGCTCTTTGGGGCCAACGTCCTGACTTTC.

The chain links TRBV6-5 to TRBJ1-1, with a tentative D call TRBD1 (5 bases). The V end lost 0 bases, the J end lost 1 base, and 9 bases lay between the germline ends. Germline CDR1 is MNHEY and CDR2 is SVGAGI. The CDR3 runs 15 residues. The CDR3 loop reads CASSYSTGKNTEAFF. CDR3 nucleotide sequence: TGTGCCAGCAGTTACTCTACAGGCAAGAACACTGAAGCTTTCTTT.

The rearrangement links TRBV4-1 to TRBJ1-5; 9 bases align to TRBD1. The germline CDR1 and CDR2 sequences are MGHRA and YSYEKL. This CDR3 region has 15 residues. V lost 4 bases, J lost 7 bases, and 8 bases stayed unmatched. The CDR3 bases are TGCGCCAGCAGCCCGGAACAGGGGGCGAGGCAGCCCCAGCATTTT. It yields the protein CASSPEQGARQPQHF.

The genes are TRBV4-2 and TRBJ2-3; D is ambiguous. V lost 1 base, J lost 4 bases, and 12 bases lay in between. This CDR3 comprises 15 residues. Germline-derived CDR1 and CDR2 are LGHNA and YNFKEQ. The CDR3 region is CASSQGPTSADTQYF. CDR3 bases: TGTGCCAGCAGCCAAGGGCCGACATCAGCAGATACGCAGTATTTT.

V usage is TRBV4-1 and J usage is TRBJ1-2, with D perhaps matching TRBD1 (5 bases). The CDR3 covers 16 residues. The germline V and J ends were trimmed by 4 bases and 4 bases, with 19 bases remaining between them. Germline-derived CDR1 and CDR2 are MGHRA and YSYEKL. The DNA for the CDR3 is TGCGCCAGCAGCCCGGGGGGAGGCAGGCCTTCCTATGGCTACACCTTC. Its translation is CASSPGGGRPSYGYTF.

This sequence joins TRBV29-1 and TRBJ1-2; TRBD1 might be the D (5 bases). V was trimmed by 5 bases and J by 7 bases, leaving 23 bases between them. CDR3 size: 15 residues. Germline CDR1 SQVTM, CDR2 ANQGSEA. This CDR3 is CSVPTPGHFMGGYTF. CDR3 DNA sequence: TGCAGCGTTCCTACCCCCGGACATTTTATGGGTGGCTACACCTTC.

This clone appeared a few times. This chain joins TRBV9 and TRBJ2-1; D may be TRBD2 (6 bases). The CDR3 contains 13 residues. Between the trimmed V and J ends, which lost 4 bases and 9 bases, there was a span of 14 bases. CDR1 is SGDLS, CDR2 YYNGEE, per germline. The CDR3 sequence is CASSPNFGGEQFF. Written as DNA, the CDR3 is TGTGCCAGCAGCCCCAACTTCGGGGGTGAGCAGTTCTTC.

This clone was seen only a few times. This CDR3 reads CASSITGVSNQPQHF. The CDR3 bases are TGTGCCAGTAGTATAACAGGGGTTAGCAATCAGCCCCAGCATTTT. This chain links TRBV19 with TRBJ1-5; TRBD1 matches at 7 bases. Per the germline V gene, CDR1 is LNHDA and CDR2 is SQIVND (reference sequence). The CDR3 contains 15 residues. The junction had 1 base not matched to a gene; V was cut back by 2 bases and J by 0 bases.

The chain carries TRBV19 and TRBJ2-1; 9 positions agree with TRBD1. CDR1 and CDR2 (germline): LNHDA, SQIVND (reference sequence). This CDR3 has 16 amino acids. Germline trimming cut 1 base from V and 3 bases from J; bases unmatched to any gene: 4. The CDR3 sequence is CASSIGDRALYNEQFF. Here the CDR3 DNA reads TGTGCCAGTAGTATAGGGGACAGGGCTCTCTACAATGAGCAGTTCTTC.

The chain is built from TRBV5-5 and TRBJ2-5, with D possibly being TRBD2 (6 bases). Trimming shortened V by 2 bases and J by 2 bases, and 13 bases separated the two germline ends. CDR1 is SGHKS, CDR2 YYEKEE, per germline (reference sequence). This CDR3 has 15 amino acids. CDR3 nucleotides: TGTGCCAGCAGCTTTGGCCCAGGGACTCAAGAGACCCAGTACTTC. This translates into CASSFGPGTQETQYF. Drawing the rest from reference TRBV5-5 and TRBJ2-5, the complete variable domain is DAGVTQSPTHLIKTRGQQVTLRCSPISGHKSVSWYQQVLGQGPQFIFQYYEKEERGRGNFPDRFSARQFPNYSSELNVNALLLGDSALYLCASSFGPGTQETQYFGPGTRLLVL.